This T cell receptor (beta chain) originates from a study of PD-L1 blockade in urothelial cancer. Time point: pretreatment peripheral blood. Patients each gave 1 to 8 samples, pretreatment and on-treatment. The CDR3 is 15 residues long. The germline V gene encodes CDR1 MRHNA and CDR2 SNTAGT. V dropped 7 bases and J dropped 2; count of bases not matched to a gene: 8. Spiked synthetic TCR analogs estimated absolute template abundance per PCR. Generated by immunoSEQ multiplex PCR, the TCRdb table keeps only in-frame clones and is missing some. The table lists roughly 100,000 clones, 89% of them singletons.

This rearrangement joins TRBV6-4 to TRBJ2-7; TRBD1 matches 10 bases. The source was PBMCs, collected around atezolizumab (anti-PD-L1) treatment. The TCR sequence derives from a woman older than 75 with urothelial cancer. The CDR3 loop reads CASKPSGQGPYEQYF. The CDR3 DNA reads as TGTGCCAGCAAACCGTCGGGACAGGGGCCCTACGAGCAGTACTTC.